These 6 T cell receptor beta chains originate from one sample sequenced in a study of T cells in Graves' hyperthyroidism and ophthalmopathy. Amplification of TCR beta CDR3 regions used RNA as the template. The HTBI primer set served for first-round RT-PCR of the TCR CDR3. TCRdb processed the multiplex PCR reads anew with MiXCR; each CDR3 protein has one entry. The table has around 450,000 distinct CDR3 sequences, about 15% seen once. What was sequenced was blood. All receptors come from a young woman with Graves' hyperthyroidism.

V gene TRBV9 combines with J gene TRBJ1-1; TRBD1 is a possible D gene (5 bases). V shed 4 bases and J shed 5 bases, with 15 bases lying between them. The germline gives CDR1 SGDLS, CDR2 YYNGEE. This CDR3 has 14 amino acids. CDR3 region: CASSTTRGGTEAFF. The CDR3 DNA sequence: TGTGCCAGCAGCACCACAAGGGGAGGGACTGAAGCTTTCTTT.

Many counts were recorded for this clonotype. J is TRBJ2-1 and V is TRBV27, with D perhaps TRBD2 (5 bases). The CDR3 has 11 amino acids. Per the germline V gene, CDR1 is MNHEY and CDR2 is SMNVEV (reference sequence). Trimming took 8 bases from V and 9 from J, leaving 11 bases between them. The DNA for the CDR3 is TGTGCCAGCGGAGATAGCGTTGAGCAGTTCTTC. It codes for CASGDSVEQFF.

V gene TRBV28 combines with J gene TRBJ2-1, with TRBD1 matching over 12 bases. The CDR3 contains 16 residues. The trim removed 3 bases at V and 10 bases at J, leaving 10 bases unmatched. The V gene's germline CDR1 is MDHEN and CDR2 SYDVKM. In DNA, the CDR3 is TGTGCCAGCAGTTTCCTCCGGGACAGGGGGCGCGGGGAGCAGTTCTTC. This codes for CASSFLRDRGRGEQFF.

V and J are TRBV27 and TRBJ2-3; D ambiguous. Deletions cut 2 bases from V and 0 bases from J, with 15 bases between. This CDR3 comprises 17 residues. Germline CDR1 MNHEY, CDR2 SMNVEV (reference sequence). CDR3 region: CASSLMAGTTSTDTQYF. The DNA for the CDR3 is TGTGCCAGCAGTTTAATGGCCGGTACCACTAGCACAGATACGCAGTATTTT.

The chain carries TRBV28 and TRBJ1-1, with D possibly being TRBD1 (6 bases). The CDR3 is made up of 13 amino acids. Germline CDR1 reads MDHEN; CDR2 reads SYDVKM. V gave up 5 bases and J gave up 8 bases, with 15 bases separating them. The CDR3 DNA reads as TGTGCCAGCAGTCCCAATCGCAGGGGCGAAGCTTTCTTT. It codes for CASSPNRRGEAFF.

Ten or more counts support this clonotype. V is TRBV5-1 and J is TRBJ2-1; 9 positions agree with TRBD2. Germline V gene data show CDR1 as SGHRS and CDR2 as YFSETQ. The CDR3 totals 15 residues. V was clipped by 4 bases and J by 4 bases; unmatched bases: 6. The CDR3 here is CASSLPSGDYNEQFF. The DNA for the CDR3 is TGCGCCAGCAGCCTTCCTAGCGGGGATTACAATGAGCAGTTCTTC.